The 29 T cell receptor beta chains reported below all come from one sample, sequenced in a study of immune cell composition in non-small cell lung cancer. The assay was immunoSEQ multiplex PCR, and TCRdb's table has in-frame clones only and misses some. The sample comprises about 9,100 clones, about 63% of which are singletons, and about 8.9% rests with the top ten. Sequenced sample: lung tumor tissue. Every receptor here comes from a human donor with non-small cell lung cancer.

This chain uses TRBV5-6 with TRBJ1-4; D gene uncertain. The CDR3 contains 15 residues. Germline values: CDR1 SGHDT, CDR2 YYEEEE. The V end lost 3 bases, the J end lost 0 bases, and 9 bases lay between the germline ends. DNA of the CDR3: TGTGCCAGCAGCTCGTTGAGCGCAACTAATGAAAAACTGTTTTTT. Translating it yields CASSSLSATNEKLFF.

This rearrangement joins TRBV6-6 to TRBJ1-6; TRBD1 is a possible D gene (5 bases). The CDR3 totals 13 residues. Trimming took off 4 bases at V and 7 bases at J, with 8 bases between the two ends. Germline V gene lookup returns CDR1 MNHNY and CDR2 SVGAGI (reference sequence). CDR3 sequence reads: CASSWGSNSPLHF. The CDR3 DNA reads as TGTGCCAGCAGTTGGGGGTCCAATTCACCCCTCCACTTT.

The V and J genes are TRBV6-1 and TRBJ1-2, with D hard to call. Deletions cut 3 bases from V and 2 bases from J, with 19 bases between. The CDR3 is made up of 17 amino acids. Germline V gives CDR1 MNHNS, CDR2 SASEGT. This CDR3 reads CASSEGTPIKSNYGYTF. The CDR3 DNA is TGTGCCAGCAGTGAGGGCACACCCATAAAGTCCAACTATGGCTACACCTTC.

The rearrangement links TRBV5-1 to TRBJ2-7, with D unclear. Per germline, CDR1 SGHRS and CDR2 YFSETQ. Trimming took off 4 bases at V and 0 bases at J, with 14 bases between the two ends. This CDR3 has 15 amino acids. The DNA for the CDR3 is TGCGCCAGCAGCAGAACGGGCCTTAGCTCCTACGAGCAGTACTTC. This translates into CASSRTGLSSYEQYF.

The rearrangement joins TRBV19 to TRBJ2-5; 9 nucleotides align to TRBD1. V dropped 4 bases and J dropped 4; count of bases not matched to a gene: 7. The CDR3 consists of 15 residues. Germline CDR1 and CDR2: LNHDA and SQIVND (reference sequence). The CDR3 coding sequence is TGTGCCAGTAGTAGGATGGGACAGGGTACAGAGACCCAGTACTTC. Translated: CASSRMGQGTETQYF.

V usage is TRBV4-1 and J usage is TRBJ2-4; 11 bases match TRBD2. This CDR3 has 16 amino acids. The germline gives CDR1 MGHRA, CDR2 YSYEKL. J was trimmed by 6 bases and V by 2 bases; bases with no gene match: 6. This CDR3 is CASSQPLAGGGNIQYF. The DNA of the CDR3 is TGCGCCAGCAGCCAACCGCTAGCGGGGGGTGGAAACATTCAGTACTTC.

The chain is built from TRBV5-6 and TRBJ1-1; D gene ambiguous. The CDR3 is 16 amino acids. Germline V lookup: CDR1 SGHDT, CDR2 YYEEEE. V dropped 1 base and J dropped 1 base, with 14 bases sitting between them. The CDR3 here is CASSLFRGSSNTEAFF. The DNA of the CDR3 is TGTGCCAGCAGCTTGTTCCGAGGCTCTTCGAACACTGAAGCTTTCTTT.

In regard to this clone: An end of the junction differs from the germline gene, which may be a read error. The V gene is TRBV7-7, the J gene TRBJ2-5; 7 nucleotides align to TRBD1. Germline V gene lookup returns CDR1 SSHAT and CDR2 FNYEAQ (reference sequence). The CDR3 loop spans 15 amino acids. CDR3 sequence reads: CASSLDHRGYETQYF. CDR3 bases: TGTGCTAGCAGCTTAGATCACAGGGGTTACGAGACCCAGTACTTC.

On this clone itself: Other DNA sequences in this specimen translate into the identical CDR3. The gene calls are TRBV7-2 and TRBJ2-3; TRBD1 matches 9 bases. CDR3 length equals 14 residues. The trim removed 6 bases at V and 4 bases at J, leaving 5 bases unmatched. The germline gives CDR1 SGHTA, CDR2 FQGNSA. CDR3 sequence (DNA): TGTGCCAGCAGTCCACAGGGGGCGTCAGATACGCAGTATTTT. It encodes CASSPQGASDTQYF.

This clone was seen a few times. The chain combines TRBV11-2 with TRBJ2-7; tentatively, D is TRBD2 (6 bases). V was shortened by 2 bases and J by 0 bases, with 11 bases between the two germline ends. The CDR3 sequence is 15 residues long. Germline V gives CDR1 SGHAT, CDR2 FQNNGV. Written as DNA, the CDR3 is TGTGCCAGCAGCTTAAGCGGGCTGACCTCCTACGAGCAGTACTTC. This translates into CASSLSGLTSYEQYF.

There are a few counts of this clone. This sequence joins TRBV6-1 and TRBJ1-5; D remains unclear. Deletions cut 8 bases from V and 7 bases from J, with 6 bases between. In germline, CDR1 is MNHNS, CDR2 SASEGT. The CDR3 loop spans 10 amino acids. The CDR3 loop is CASGRQPQHF. The DNA for the CDR3 is TGTGCCAGCGGGAGGCAGCCCCAGCATTTT.

This clone was observed a few times. The same CDR3 arises from other DNA sequences in this sample as well. This chain links TRBV7-9 with TRBJ1-3; unclear D gene. Deletions cut 2 bases from V and 1 base from J, with 0 bases between. CDR1 is SEHNR and CDR2 is FQNEAQ in the germline V gene (reference sequence). This CDR3 is built from 12 residues. The CDR3 reads CASSLSGNTIYF. The DNA for the CDR3 is TGTGCCAGCAGCTTATCTGGAAACACCATATATTTT.

The chain links TRBV6-6 to TRBJ1-2, with D uncertain. Germline CDR1 MNHNY, CDR2 SVGAGI (reference sequence). This CDR3 contains 14 residues. V gave up 5 bases and J gave up 6 bases, with 16 bases separating them. This chain's CDR3 is CASSPLGGFDGYTF. DNA of the CDR3: TGTGCCAGCAGTCCCCTGGGTGGGTTCGATGGCTACACCTTC.

The rearrangement joins TRBV5-4 to TRBJ1-4, with TRBD1 as a possible D gene (5 bases). The V end lost 0 bases, the J end lost 8 bases, and 8 bases lay between the germline ends. Germline-derived CDR1 and CDR2 are SGHNT and YYREEE (reference sequence). CDR3 length equals 13 residues. In DNA form, the CDR3 reads TGTGCCAGCAGCTTGGACGGGGGGGAAAAACTGTTTTTT. Its protein is CASSLDGGEKLFF.

This clone has only a few counts. This chain uses TRBV28 with TRBJ2-3; 9 bases line up with TRBD1. Germline-derived CDR1 and CDR2 are MDHEN and SYDVKM. The CDR3 length is 14 residues. The J segment lost 4 bases and the V segment lost 6 bases, leaving 5 bases of the junction unmatched. This CDR3 is CASRGTGFADTQYF. The DNA of the CDR3 is TGTGCCAGCAGGGGGACAGGGTTCGCAGATACGCAGTATTTT.

The CDR3, as DNA: TGCAGTGGGGCAGCTAACTATGGCTACACCTTC. As protein: CSGAANYGYTF. The gene calls are TRBV20-1 and TRBJ1-2; D call uncertain. V shed 7 bases and J shed 0 bases, with 6 bases lying between them. Germline CDR1 reads DFQATT; CDR2 reads SNEGSKA (reference sequence). The CDR3 runs 11 residues.

The V call is TRBV11-3, the J call TRBJ1-1, with TRBD1 identical over 8 bases. The germline V gene encodes CDR1 SGHNT and CDR2 YENEEA. Unmatched junction bases numbered 6, after V lost 5 bases and J lost 7 bases. CDR3 length: 13 amino acids. The CDR3, as DNA: TGTGCCAGCAGCCCCAACAGGGGGATTGAAGCTTTCTTT. Encoded protein: CASSPNRGIEAFF.

The rearrangement uses TRBV4-3 and TRBJ2-1; 7 nucleotides align to TRBD2. V trimming: 0 bases; J trimming: 4 bases; junction bases outside the gene matches: 9. The CDR3 extends over 17 amino acids. Germline CDR1 reads LGHNA; CDR2 reads YSLEER. The CDR3 region has the DNA TGCGCCAGCAGCCAAGATATTTTGGGGGGGGGATACAATGAGCAGTTCTTC. It specifies CASSQDILGGGYNEQFF.

The V and J genes are TRBV30 and TRBJ2-6; 9 bases fit TRBD1. From germline, CDR1 is GTSNPN and CDR2 SVGIG (reference sequence). The V segment lost 0 bases and the J segment 2 bases; nucleotides outside the gene matches: 5. The CDR3 runs to 17 residues. The CDR3 bases are TGTGCCTGGAGTGTCGGGACAGGGTACACTGGGGCCAACGTCCTGACTTTC. This encodes CAWSVGTGYTGANVLTF. The variable domain in full, with the rest retrieved from reference TRBV30 and TRBJ2-6, is SQTIHQWPATLVQPVGSPLSLECTVEGTSNPNLYWYRQAAGRGLQLLFYSVGIGQISSEVPQNLSASRPQDRQFILSSKKLLLSDSGFYLCAWSVGTGYTGANVLTFGAGSRLTVL.

The chain links TRBV6-6 to TRBJ1-2; D not resolved. CDR1 and CDR2 from the germline V gene are MNHNY and SVGAGI (reference sequence). V was pared by 0 bases and J by 0 bases, with 11 bases between. The CDR3 length is 16 residues. CDR3 sequence reads: CASSYSNQLSNYGYTF. In DNA form, the CDR3 reads TGTGCCAGCAGTTACTCGAACCAGCTATCTAACTATGGCTACACCTTC.

This chain uses TRBV11-2 with TRBJ1-5; D gene uncertain. CDR3 size: 13 residues. V was shortened by 3 bases and J by 4 bases, with 7 bases between the two germline ends. The germline gives CDR1 SGHAT, CDR2 FQNNGV. CDR3 sequence: CASSFSTNQPQHF. CDR3 sequence (DNA): TGTGCCAGCAGCTTTAGTACAAATCAGCCCCAGCATTTT.

The chain links TRBV6-5 to TRBJ2-3, with 11 bases lining up with TRBD1. The CDR3 is 13 residues long. Germline CDR1 reads MNHEY; CDR2 reads SVGAGI. V was clipped by 6 bases and J by 6 bases; unmatched bases: 2. The CDR3 loop is CASSRTGGDTQYF. CDR3 DNA sequence: TGTGCCAGCAGCCGGACAGGGGGCGATACGCAGTATTTT.

In regard to this clone: A read error may account for a junction end that differs from germline. The chain carries TRBV4-1 and TRBJ1-1, with 11 bases aligning to TRBD1. Germline V lookup: CDR1 MGHRA, CDR2 YSYEKL. The CDR3 sequence is 17 residues long. The CDR3, as DNA: TGCGCCAGCAGCCAAGTTCGTACCAGGACAGGGGGCGGTAGGTCTGACTTT. Amino acids: CASSQVRTRTGGGRSDF.

The CDR3 loop reads CASSQTSGVYEQYF. CDR3 DNA sequence: TGTGCCAGCAGCCAGACTAGCGGGGTATACGAGCAGTACTTC. This chain links TRBV6-6 with TRBJ2-7, with 11 bases lining up with TRBD2. Germline V lookup: CDR1 MNHNY, CDR2 SVGAGI (reference sequence). The CDR3 extends over 14 amino acids. V trimming: 6 bases; J trimming: 4 bases; junction bases outside the gene matches: 5.

V gene TRBV18 combines with J gene TRBJ2-7; weak D call: TRBD1 (6 bases). Trimming cost V 1 base and J 7 bases, with 17 bases left between them. The CDR3 length is 15 residues. Per the germline V gene, CDR1 is KGHSH and CDR2 is LQKENI. Here the CDR3 reads CASSPQGLGAGEQYF. The CDR3 nucleotides are TGTGCCAGCTCACCACAAGGGCTGGGGGCTGGAGAGCAGTACTTC.

In this sample, this clone is medium-sized (0.01 to 0.1%). The chain couples TRBV7-2 to TRBJ1-2; D is uncertain. The germline V and J ends were trimmed by 0 bases and 6 bases, with 8 bases remaining between them. In germline, CDR1 is SGHTA, CDR2 FQGNSA. The CDR3 extends over 13 amino acids. The CDR3 bases are TGTGCCAGCAGCTTAGCTACTAGGAATGGCTACACCTTC. Translation: CASSLATRNGYTF. The full variable domain, with the rest looked up from reference TRBV7-2 and TRBJ1-2, is GAGVSQSPSNKVTEKGKDVELRCDPISGHTALYWYRQSLGQGLEFLIYFQGNSAPDKSGLPSDRFSAERTGGSVSTLTIQRTQQEDSAVYLCASSLATRNGYTFGSGTRLTVV.

This chain links TRBV5-5 with TRBJ1-1; D not certain. Looked up from germline, CDR1 is SGHKS and CDR2 is YYEKEE (reference sequence). The CDR3 runs 14 residues. Trimming pared 0 bases from V and 0 bases from J, leaving 6 bases between. CDR3 region: CASSLESMNTEAFF. The CDR3 DNA reads TGTGCCAGCAGCTTGGAGTCAATGAACACTGAAGCTTTCTTT.

V is TRBV21-1 and J is TRBJ2-7; the table's TRBD1 call for D was not verified on the DNA. TRBV21-1 is an annotated pseudogene. The CDR3 is 11 amino acids. CDR3 sequence reads: CASVAIHEQYF. The CDR3 region has the DNA TGTGCCAGCGTGGCAATCCACGAGCAGTACTTC.

V gene TRBV15 combines with J gene TRBJ1-4; D may be TRBD1 (5 bases). V lost 1 base, J lost 5 bases, and 20 bases lay in between. This CDR3 contains 18 residues. Germline loops: CDR1 LNHNV, CDR2 YYDKDF (reference sequence). CDR3 bases: TGTGCCACCAGCAGAGTTACTACCATGGGACGGGTAAATGAAAAACTGTTTTTT. It is translated as CATSRVTTMGRVNEKLFF.